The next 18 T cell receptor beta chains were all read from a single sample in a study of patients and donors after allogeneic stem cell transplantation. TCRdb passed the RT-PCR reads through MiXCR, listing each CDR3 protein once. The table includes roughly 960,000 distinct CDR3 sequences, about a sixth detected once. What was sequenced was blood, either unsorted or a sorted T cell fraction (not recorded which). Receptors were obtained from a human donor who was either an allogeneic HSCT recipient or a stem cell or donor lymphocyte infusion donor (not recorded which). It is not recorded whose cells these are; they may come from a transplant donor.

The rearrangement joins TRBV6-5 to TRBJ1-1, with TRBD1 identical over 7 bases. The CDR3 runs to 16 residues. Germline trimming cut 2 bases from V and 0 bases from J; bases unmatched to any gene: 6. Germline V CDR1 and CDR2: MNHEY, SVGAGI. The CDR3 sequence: CASSYRMTGMNTEAFF. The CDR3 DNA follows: TGTGCCAGCAGTTACCGGATGACAGGGATGAACACTGAAGCTTTCTTT.

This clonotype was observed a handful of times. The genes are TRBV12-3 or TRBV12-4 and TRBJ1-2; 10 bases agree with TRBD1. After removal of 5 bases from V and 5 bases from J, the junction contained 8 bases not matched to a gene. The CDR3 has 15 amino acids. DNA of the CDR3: TGTGCCAGCAGTATACAGGACAGGGGGATTTATGGCTACACCTTC. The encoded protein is CASSIQDRGIYGYTF.

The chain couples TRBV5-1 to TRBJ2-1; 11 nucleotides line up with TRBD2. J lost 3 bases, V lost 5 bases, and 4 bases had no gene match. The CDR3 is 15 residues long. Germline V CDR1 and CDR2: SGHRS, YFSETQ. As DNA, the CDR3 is TGCGCCAGCAGACTGGGACTAGCGGACTACAATGAGCAGTTCTTC. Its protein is CASRLGLADYNEQFF.

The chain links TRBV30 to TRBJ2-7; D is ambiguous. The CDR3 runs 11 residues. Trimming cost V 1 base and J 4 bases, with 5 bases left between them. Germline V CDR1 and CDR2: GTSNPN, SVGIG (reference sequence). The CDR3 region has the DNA TGTGCCTGGAGTGCCAAATACGAGCAGTACTTC. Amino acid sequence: CAWSAKYEQYF.

CDR3 coding DNA: TGTGCCAGCAGCTTAGTTGGTAAAGTAAGAAATGAGCAGTTCTTC. Its translation is CASSLVGKVRNEQFF. The rearrangement links TRBV11-3 to TRBJ2-1; no clear D. The CDR3 has 15 amino acids. Trimming shortened V by 1 base and J by 7 bases, and 14 bases separated the two germline ends. Germline CDR1 is SGHNT and CDR2 is YENEEA.

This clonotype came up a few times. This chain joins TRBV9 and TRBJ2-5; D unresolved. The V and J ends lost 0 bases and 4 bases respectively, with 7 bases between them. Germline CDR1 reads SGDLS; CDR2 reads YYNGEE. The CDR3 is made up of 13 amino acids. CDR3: CASSVGEIETQYF. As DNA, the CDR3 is TGTGCCAGCAGCGTAGGTGAGATAGAGACCCAGTACTTC.

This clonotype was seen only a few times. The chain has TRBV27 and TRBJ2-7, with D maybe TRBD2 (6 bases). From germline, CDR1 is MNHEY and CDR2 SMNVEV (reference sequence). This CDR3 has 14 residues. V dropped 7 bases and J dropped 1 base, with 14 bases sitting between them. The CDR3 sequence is CASKQGRGSYEQYF. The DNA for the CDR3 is TGTGCCAGCAAGCAGGGCCGGGGGTCCTACGAGCAGTACTTC.

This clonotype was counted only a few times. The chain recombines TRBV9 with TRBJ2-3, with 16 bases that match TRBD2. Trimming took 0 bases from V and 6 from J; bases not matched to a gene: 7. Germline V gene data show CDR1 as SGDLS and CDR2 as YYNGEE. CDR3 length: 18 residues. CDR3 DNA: TGTGCCAGCAGCGTAGCCGGGACTAGCGGGAGGGCATACGATACGCAGTATTTT. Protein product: CASSVAGTSGRAYDTQYF.

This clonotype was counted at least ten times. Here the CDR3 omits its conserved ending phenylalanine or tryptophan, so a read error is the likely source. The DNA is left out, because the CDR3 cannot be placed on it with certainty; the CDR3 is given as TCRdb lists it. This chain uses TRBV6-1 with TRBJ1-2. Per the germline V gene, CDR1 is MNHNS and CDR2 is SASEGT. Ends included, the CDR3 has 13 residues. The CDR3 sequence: CASSPVQRTLVVV.

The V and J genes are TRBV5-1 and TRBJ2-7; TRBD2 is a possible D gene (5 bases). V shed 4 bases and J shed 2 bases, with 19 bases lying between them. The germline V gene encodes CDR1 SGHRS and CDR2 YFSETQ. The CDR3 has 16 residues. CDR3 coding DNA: TGCGCCAGCAGCGCTCTGAATGGCCGGCGGGCCTACGAGCAGTACTTC. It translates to CASSALNGRRAYEQYF.

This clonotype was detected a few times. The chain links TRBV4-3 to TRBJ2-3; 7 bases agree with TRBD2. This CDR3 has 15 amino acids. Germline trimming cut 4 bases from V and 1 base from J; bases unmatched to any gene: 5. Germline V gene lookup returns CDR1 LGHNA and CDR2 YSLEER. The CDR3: CASSPATSGTDTQYF. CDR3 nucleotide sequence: TGCGCCAGCAGCCCGGCCACTAGCGGCACAGATACGCAGTATTTT.

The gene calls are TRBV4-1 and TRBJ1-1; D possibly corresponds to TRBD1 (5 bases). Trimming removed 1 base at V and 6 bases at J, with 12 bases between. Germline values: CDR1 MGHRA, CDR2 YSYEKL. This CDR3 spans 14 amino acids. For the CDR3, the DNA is TGCGCCAGCAGCCAAGTCCAAGGGGCAGCTGAAGCTTTCTTT. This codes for CASSQVQGAAEAFF.

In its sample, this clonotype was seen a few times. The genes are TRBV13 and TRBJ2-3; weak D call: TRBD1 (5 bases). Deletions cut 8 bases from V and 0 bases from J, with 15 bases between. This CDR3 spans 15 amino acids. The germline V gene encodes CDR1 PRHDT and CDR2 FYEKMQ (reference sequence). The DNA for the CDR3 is TGTGCCAGCGGCTCGGTAGGGGCTAGCACAGATACGCAGTATTTT. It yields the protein CASGSVGASTDTQYF.

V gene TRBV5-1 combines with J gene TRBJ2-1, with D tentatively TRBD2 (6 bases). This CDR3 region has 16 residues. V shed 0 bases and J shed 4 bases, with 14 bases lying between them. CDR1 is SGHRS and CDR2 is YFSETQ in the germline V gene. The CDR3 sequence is CASSLGARTTYNEQFF. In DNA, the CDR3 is TGCGCCAGCAGCTTGGGAGCCCGGACTACATACAATGAGCAGTTCTTC.

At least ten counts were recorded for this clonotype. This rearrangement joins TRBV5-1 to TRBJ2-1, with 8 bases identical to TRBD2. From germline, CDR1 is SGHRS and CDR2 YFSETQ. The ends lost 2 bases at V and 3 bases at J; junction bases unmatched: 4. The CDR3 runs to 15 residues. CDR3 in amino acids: CASSLLAEVYNEQFF. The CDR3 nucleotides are TGCGCCAGCAGCTTACTAGCGGAGGTCTACAATGAGCAGTTCTTC.

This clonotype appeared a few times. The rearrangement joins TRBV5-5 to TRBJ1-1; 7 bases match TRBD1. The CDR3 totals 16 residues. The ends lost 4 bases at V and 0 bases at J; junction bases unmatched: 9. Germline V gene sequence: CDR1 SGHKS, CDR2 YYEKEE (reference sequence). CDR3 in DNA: TGTGCCAGCAGCCCACCTCTTGGGACAGTGAACACTGAAGCTTTCTTT. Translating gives CASSPPLGTVNTEAFF.

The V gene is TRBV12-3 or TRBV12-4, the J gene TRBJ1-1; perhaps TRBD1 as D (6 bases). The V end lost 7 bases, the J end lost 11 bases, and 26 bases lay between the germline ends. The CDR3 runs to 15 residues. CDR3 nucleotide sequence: TGTGCCAGCACAACAATAACAGGGCCCGGCGGTTGGGCTTTCTTT. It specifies CASTTITGPGGWAFF.

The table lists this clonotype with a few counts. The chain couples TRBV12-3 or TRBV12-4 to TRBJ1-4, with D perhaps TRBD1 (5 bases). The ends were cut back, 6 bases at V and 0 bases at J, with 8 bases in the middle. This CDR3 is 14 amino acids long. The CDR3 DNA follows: TGTGCCAGCAGGGGGACGACAACTAATGAAAAACTGTTTTTT. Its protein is CASRGTTTNEKLFF.